This passage covers 27 T cell receptor beta chains from one sample sequenced in a study of blood T cells in healthy people across ages. Primers used in a second PCR of about 7 to 12 cycles were a sample-barcoded 5' primer and a J-beta primer mix. MiXCR, applied by TCRdb to the 5' RACE reads, yields one record per CDR3 protein. The table has around 650,000 distinct CDR3 sequences, about 30% seen once; the top ten hold approximately 15%. Sequencing used blood. These receptors came from an elderly woman in good health.

The chain has TRBV7-9 and TRBJ1-1, with D perhaps matching TRBD1 (6 bases). CDR3 length: 16 residues. In germline, CDR1 is SEHNR, CDR2 FQNEAQ (reference sequence). V was trimmed by 1 base and J by 5 bases, leaving 17 bases between them. In DNA, the CDR3 is TGTGCCAGCAGCTTAGATGGTAGGGGGGGGCAGACTGAAGCTTTCTTT. Amino acid sequence: CASSLDGRGGQTEAFF. Complete variable domain (other parts from reference TRBV7-9 and TRBJ1-1): DTGVSQNPRHKITKRGQNVTFRCDPISEHNRLYWYRQTLGQGPEFLTYFQNEAQLEKSRLLSDRFSAERPKGSFSTLEIQRTEQGDSAMYLCASSLDGRGGQTEAFFGQGTRLTVV.

The chain couples TRBV20-1 to TRBJ2-3; D may be TRBD2 (5 bases). Germline V lookup: CDR1 DFQATT, CDR2 SNEGSKA (reference sequence). The CDR3 loop spans 13 amino acids. V was clipped by 8 bases and J by 4 bases, with 16 bases between them. This chain's CDR3 is CSQLDSGPDTQYF. CDR3 nucleotide sequence: TGCAGTCAACTGGACTCCGGGCCAGATACGCAGTATTTT.

This clonotype was seen ten or more times. V usage is TRBV7-3 and J usage is TRBJ1-4, with 9 bases fitting TRBD1. V dropped 5 bases and J dropped 7; count of bases not matched to a gene: 8. The CDR3 runs 15 residues. The germline V gene has CDR1 SGHTA and CDR2 FQGTGA. CDR3 residues: CASSPTGGLGEKLFF. CDR3 coding DNA: TGTGCCAGCAGCCCTACAGGGGGCCTGGGTGAAAAACTGTTTTTT.

This clonotype showed up just once. The junction differs from germline at one of its ends, possibly a read error. V is TRBV2 and J is TRBJ2-4; 7 nucleotides line up with TRBD2. The CDR3 contains 18 residues. Per the germline V gene, CDR1 is SNHLY and CDR2 is FYNNEI. As DNA, the CDR3 is TGTGCCAGCAGTGAACCCCCAGCGGGGTTTTCAGCCTCCTACGAGCAGTACTTT. Protein sequence: CASSEPPAGFSASYEQYF. The full variable domain, in which reference TRBV2 and TRBJ2-4 provide the parts outside the CDR3, is EPEVTQTPSHQVTQMGQEVILRCVPISNHLYFYWYRQILGQKVEFLVSFYNNEISEKSEIFDDQFSVERPDGSNFTLKIRSTKLEDSAMYFCASSEPPAGFSASYEQYFGAGTRLSVL.

The sample holds a few counts of this clonotype. This chain connects TRBV15 to TRBJ1-1, with unresolved D. V lost 0 bases, J lost 8 bases, and 10 bases lay in between. The CDR3 extends over 13 amino acids. The germline gives CDR1 LNHNV, CDR2 YYDKDF (reference sequence). The CDR3 protein is CATSRDRVGEAFF. DNA of the CDR3: TGTGCCACCAGCAGAGATCGAGTCGGAGAAGCTTTCTTT.

The sample holds many counts of this clonotype. V is TRBV14 and J is TRBJ2-4, with TRBD1 matching 9 bases. The CDR3 spans 18 residues. Germline values: CDR1 SGHDN, CDR2 FVKESK. The ends lost 4 bases at V and 6 bases at J; junction bases unmatched: 16. The CDR3 loop is CASSRGGTGSILGNIQYF. CDR3 DNA: TGTGCCAGCAGCCGCGGAGGGACAGGGTCGATCCTGGGAAACATTCAGTACTTC.

This clonotype occurred a few times. The V gene is TRBV7-9, the J gene TRBJ2-2, with TRBD2 matching 8 bases. V trimming: 3 bases; J trimming: 0 bases; junction bases outside the gene matches: 12. Germline values: CDR1 SEHNR, CDR2 FQNEAQ (reference sequence). This CDR3 contains 19 residues. CDR3 amino acids: CASSFFSGGVISNTGELFF. In DNA, the CDR3 is TGTGCCAGCAGCTTTTTCAGCGGGGGAGTGATATCGAACACCGGGGAGCTGTTTTTT.

Note on this clonotype: A much larger clone differs by one base, so this may be a read error. CDR3 sequence reads: CASTPMMGRSGAQYF. The CDR3 nucleotides are TGTGCCAGCACCCCAATGATGGGCAGGAGTGGGGCCCAGTACTTC. The chain has TRBV28 and TRBJ2-5; no clear D. Germline loops: CDR1 MDHEN, CDR2 SYDVKM. The CDR3 spans 15 residues. V shed 7 bases and J shed 9 bases, with 24 bases lying between them.

This clonotype was found a few times. A read error may explain this, as a much larger clone is one base away. V gene TRBV12-3 or TRBV12-4 combines with J gene TRBJ2-5; TRBD2 agrees at 9 bases. CDR3 length: 14 residues. CDR3 bases: TGTACCAGCAGTTTATTGCGGGGGGGAGAGACCCAGTACTTC. Its translation is CTSSLLRGGETQYF.

The gene calls are TRBV19 and TRBJ2-7, with TRBD1 as a possible D gene (6 bases). Germline assignment: CDR1 LNHDA and CDR2 SQIVND (reference sequence). Trimming took off 11 bases at V and 2 bases at J, with 19 bases between the two ends. The CDR3 is 14 residues long. The CDR3 DNA reads as TGTGCCGCAAGTGCCCCACAGGGCACCTACGAGCAGTACTTC. Its translation: CAASAPQGTYEQYF.

In its sample, this clonotype was seen many times. The rearrangement joins TRBV9 to TRBJ2-3; 7 nucleotides line up with TRBD2. The V segment lost 4 bases and the J segment 2 bases; nucleotides outside the gene matches: 10. The germline gives CDR1 SGDLS, CDR2 YYNGEE. CDR3 length: 16 amino acids. CDR3 bases: TGTGCCAGCAGCCCAGGTCCGGGGGGAAACACAGATACGCAGTATTTT. Protein: CASSPGPGGNTDTQYF.

The V and J genes are TRBV6-1 and TRBJ1-1, with no clear D. V lost 2 bases, J lost 1 base, and 11 bases lay in between. Germline-derived CDR1 and CDR2 are MNHNS and SASEGT. The CDR3 totals 15 residues. The CDR3 reads CASSEPGRPNTEAFF. DNA for the CDR3: TGTGCCAGCAGTGAACCCGGCAGACCGAACACTGAAGCTTTCTTT.

In DNA, the CDR3 is TGCAGTGCTGCCCCCGGGACAGGGCCTGACGAGCAGTACTTC. This gives the protein CSAAPGTGPDEQYF. V usage is TRBV20-1 and J usage is TRBJ2-7, with 9 nucleotides matching TRBD1. Germline V gene data show CDR1 as DFQATT and CDR2 as SNEGSKA (reference sequence). The CDR3 totals 14 residues. J was trimmed by 5 bases and V by 5 bases; bases with no gene match: 10.

This clonotype was found many times. The chain is built from TRBV7-2 and TRBJ2-1, with TRBD2 matching 7 bases. Per the germline V gene, CDR1 is SGHTA and CDR2 is FQGNSA. Trimming took 5 bases from V and 7 from J; bases not matched to a gene: 14. The CDR3 is 16 amino acids. The CDR3 sequence: CASSPTSPFGRNEQFF. In DNA form, the CDR3 reads TGTGCCAGCAGCCCGACTAGCCCGTTCGGGAGGAATGAGCAGTTCTTC.

This clonotype came up a few times. The rearrangement joins TRBV19 to TRBJ2-1; TRBD2 agrees at 9 bases. Germline loops: CDR1 LNHDA, CDR2 SQIVND (reference sequence). J was trimmed by 5 bases and V by 1 base; bases with no gene match: 9. This CDR3 region has 17 residues. In DNA form, the CDR3 reads TGTGCCAGTAGTATAGTGGCTAGCGGGAATCTAAACAATGAGCAGTTCTTC. Amino acids: CASSIVASGNLNNEQFF.

The chain combines TRBV18 with TRBJ2-7; D perhaps matches TRBD2 (5 bases). V was shortened by 11 bases and J by 3 bases, with 14 bases between the two germline ends. Looked up from germline, CDR1 is KGHSH and CDR2 is LQKENI. This CDR3 has 12 residues. Written as DNA, the CDR3 is TGTGCCGGTTCCGGGATGGGCTACGAGCAGTACTTC. Encoded protein: CAGSGMGYEQYF.

This clonotype was seen a handful of times. It may be a read error: a sequence one base away is much more abundant. The chain couples TRBV4-3 to TRBJ2-5, with TRBD2 identical over 9 bases. Germline loops: CDR1 LGHNA, CDR2 YSLEER. CDR3 size: 15 residues. The CDR3 protein is CAGSQDSISSGVQYF. The CDR3 DNA is TGCGCCGGCAGCCAAGATTCGATTTCTAGCGGGGTCCAGTACTTC.

This clonotype was recorded many times. The gene calls are TRBV3-1 and TRBJ1-1, with D unclear. The V gene lost 4 bases and the J gene lost 6 bases, with 18 bases spanning the gap. Germline V gives CDR1 LGHDT, CDR2 YNNKEL (reference sequence). This CDR3 has 15 residues. The CDR3 DNA reads TGTGCCAGCAGCCGGATCCCTGGAGGGTTTGCTGAAGCTTTCTTT. It codes for CASSRIPGGFAEAFF.

For this clonotype: This may be a read error: a much more frequent sequence differs by one nucleotide. The CDR3 DNA is TGTGCCAGCAGCCAGACAGGCGGCTGGAGGGATGAGCAGTTCTTC. Its protein product is CASSQTGGWRDEQFF. The chain links TRBV9 to TRBJ2-1; D may correspond to TRBD1 or TRBD2 (6 bases each). This CDR3 region has 15 residues. Germline-derived CDR1 and CDR2 are SGDLS and YYNGEE. Trimming pared 4 bases from V and 8 bases from J, leaving 19 bases between.

This clonotype was recorded many times. This chain joins TRBV20-1 and TRBJ2-3, with D maybe TRBD2 (5 bases). V was trimmed by 0 bases and J by 5 bases, leaving 18 bases between them. Germline lookup yields CDR1 DFQATT and CDR2 SNEGSKA (reference sequence). CDR3 length equals 16 residues. CDR3 loop: CSARDSYGVRKDTQYF. Written as DNA, the CDR3 is TGCAGTGCTAGAGATTCATACGGGGTTCGTAAAGATACGCAGTATTTT.

The CDR3 is CASQGGFLYNEQFF. The CDR3 coding sequence is TGTGCCAGCCAAGGGGGCTTTCTCTACAATGAGCAGTTCTTC. The chain couples TRBV7-9 to TRBJ2-1; 7 nucleotides align to TRBD1. CDR1 and CDR2 (germline): SEHNR, FQNEAQ (reference sequence). V trimming: 8 bases; J trimming: 3 bases; junction bases outside the gene matches: 7. This CDR3 contains 14 residues.

The J gene is TRBJ2-7, the V gene TRBV20-1, with TRBD1 matching 11 bases. V lost 3 bases, J lost 7 bases, and 11 bases stayed unmatched. This CDR3 contains 15 residues. Germline CDR1 DFQATT, CDR2 SNEGSKA (reference sequence). The CDR3 bases are TGCAGTGCTAGGGACCGGGACAGGGGGGTCAATGAGCAGTACTTC. This encodes CSARDRDRGVNEQYF.

Only a few counts were recorded for this clonotype. This sequence joins TRBV12-3 or TRBV12-4 and TRBJ1-1, with 11 bases lining up with TRBD1. J was trimmed by 1 base and V by 4 bases; bases with no gene match: 5. The CDR3 is 16 amino acids. DNA for the CDR3: TGTGCCAGCAGTTGGGGACAGGGGGTGGGGAACACTGAAGCTTTCTTT. This encodes CASSWGQGVGNTEAFF.

At least ten counts were recorded for this clonotype. This sequence joins TRBV5-6 and TRBJ2-1; D remains unclear. The germline gives CDR1 SGHDT, CDR2 YYEEEE. V dropped 7 bases and J dropped 0 bases, with 14 bases sitting between them. The CDR3 consists of 15 residues. The DNA for the CDR3 is TGTGCCAGCGTTGGGCGGCTTAGCTCCTACAATGAGCAGTTCTTC. Encoded protein: CASVGRLSSYNEQFF.

There are many counts of this clonotype. The V call is TRBV7-2, the J call TRBJ1-5; 11 nucleotides line up with TRBD1. This CDR3 contains 15 residues. V shed 4 bases and J 4 bases; nucleotides not matched to a gene: 3. The germline gives CDR1 SGHTA, CDR2 FQGNSA. The CDR3 nucleotides read TGTGCCAGCAGCTCCGGGACAGGGGGAAATCAGCCCCAGCATTTT. Protein: CASSSGTGGNQPQHF.

There are many counts of this clonotype. This sequence joins TRBV6-2 or TRBV6-3 and TRBJ1-1; no reliable D call. This CDR3 is built from 13 residues. Trimming took 2 bases from V and 4 from J, leaving 8 bases between them. Germline CDR1 reads MNHEY; CDR2 reads SVGEGT. CDR3 nucleotide sequence: TGTGCCAGCAGTTACCCTCCCGGCACTGAAGCTTTCTTT. Protein product: CASSYPPGTEAFF.

This clonotype was seen only a few times. The genes are TRBV6-1 and TRBJ1-6; perhaps TRBD1 as D (6 bases). The CDR3 is made up of 16 amino acids. With 2 bases removed from V and 0 bases from J, the gap between germline ends came to 8 bases. Germline V gene lookup returns CDR1 MNHNS and CDR2 SASEGT. CDR3 amino acids: CASSELGGSYNSPLHF. The DNA for the CDR3 is TGTGCCAGCAGTGAATTAGGGGGCTCCTATAATTCACCCCTCCACTTT.